This T cell receptor (beta chain) originates from a study of cytomegalovirus exposure and HLA in healthy donors. Study background: The 95 to 150 validation repertoires used the same platform as the 666 first-cohort repertoires, a later analysis reported.

Looked up from germline, CDR1 is MGHRA and CDR2 is YSYEKL. The CDR3 loop spans 15 amino acids. The trim removed 1 base at V and 4 bases at J, leaving 3 bases unmatched. Study-level results: In vitro assays verified that three CMV-associated chains recognized CMV antigens specifically.

Profiled with immunoSEQ multiplex PCR; TCRdb holds only in-frame clones, not every one. The table shows approximately 200,000 clones, with almost 90% occurring only once. Comments on this clone: Its antigen is as yet unknown.

The chain uses TRBV4-1 and TRBJ2-3, with 9 bases fitting TRBD2. The sequence came from a woman between 18 and 29 years old in good health and CMV-seronegative. Input material: PBMCs. Written as DNA, the CDR3 is TGCGCCAGCAGCCAAGTTCTAGCGGGACCAGATACGCAGTATTTT. As protein: CASSQVLAGPDTQYF.